Listed below are T cell receptor beta chains from one sample, sequenced in a study of Graves' ophthalmopathy and Graves' hyperthyroidism. TCRdb fed the multiplex PCR reads into MiXCR, producing one record per CDR3 protein. Here the sample spans approximately 460,000 distinct CDR3 sequences, 13% to 15% being singletons. The sequencing sample was made of blood. The receptors here all came from a woman aged 25-40 years with Graves' ophthalmopathy. Both conserved end residues are part of each CDR3. The order of the fields is CDR3 length, J gene, V gene, clone size, D gene, CDR3 DNA, CDR3 protein. D genes are given only for firm matches. Not all rows give a size; the values are once, few, many and, for expanded clones, a class.

cdr3_length: 13; j_call: TRBJ2-5; v_call: TRBV7-9; clone_size: many; d_call: .; cdr3_nt: TGTGCCAGCAGCCCGTGGGGGATCGAGACCCAGTACTTC; cdr3_aa: CASSPWGIETQYF
cdr3_length: 16; j_call: TRBJ1-1; v_call: TRBV12-3/TRBV12-4; clone_size: many; d_call: TRBD1; cdr3_nt: TGTGCCAGCAGTCCGGACAGGGCCACCCTGGGCACTGAAGCTTTCTTT; cdr3_aa: CASSPDRATLGTEAFF
cdr3_length: 14; j_call: TRBJ2-7; v_call: TRBV20-1; clone_size: many; d_call: .; cdr3_nt: TGCAGTGCTAGAGATTCCTCGGGGGAAAACGAGCAGTACTTC; cdr3_aa: CSARDSSGENEQYF
cdr3_length: 15; j_call: TRBJ2-5; v_call: TRBV3-1; clone_size: many; d_call: .; cdr3_nt: TGTGCCAGCAGCCAAGATGGGCTAGCTTCGGAGACCCAGTACTTC; cdr3_aa: CASSQDGLASETQYF
cdr3_length: 14; j_call: TRBJ1-5; v_call: TRBV6-1; clone_size: many; d_call: .; cdr3_nt: TGTGCCAGCTCCGATGGGGGCGCGGCTCAGCCCCAGCATTTT; cdr3_aa: CASSDGGAAQPQHF
cdr3_length: 17; j_call: TRBJ1-2; v_call: TRBV5-1; clone_size: many; d_call: .; cdr3_nt: TGCGCCAGCAGCTCCTTTCAGAGGCGACGGGCAGACTATGGCTACACCTTC; cdr3_aa: CASSSFQRRRADYGYTF
cdr3_length: 12; j_call: TRBJ1-1; v_call: TRBV12-3/TRBV12-4; clone_size: many; d_call: .; cdr3_nt: TGTGCCAGCACCGGAAGGGGAACTGAAGCTTTCTTT; cdr3_aa: CASTGRGTEAFF
cdr3_length: 14; j_call: TRBJ2-7; v_call: TRBV3-1; clone_size: few; d_call: .; cdr3_nt: TGTGCCAGCAGCCAAGCTAGACAGTCGCGCGAGCAGTACTTC; cdr3_aa: CASSQARQSREQYF
cdr3_length: 14; j_call: TRBJ1-1; v_call: TRBV27; clone_size: few; d_call: .; cdr3_nt: TGTGCCAGTTCGAAGGGGTACCCTAACACTGAAGCTTGCTTT; cdr3_aa: CASSKGYPNTEACF
cdr3_length: 14; j_call: TRBJ1-5; v_call: TRBV7-2; clone_size: many; d_call: .; cdr3_nt: TGTGCCAGCAGCCATGGACAGTACAATCAGCCCCAGCATTTT; cdr3_aa: CASSHGQYNQPQHF
cdr3_length: 15; j_call: TRBJ2-5; v_call: TRBV12-3/TRBV12-4; clone_size: many; d_call: TRBD2; cdr3_nt: TGTGCCAGCAGTTTACCGGGGGGGTTGCAAGAGACCCAGTACTTC; cdr3_aa: CASSLPGGLQETQYF
cdr3_length: 15; j_call: TRBJ2-7; v_call: TRBV4-1; clone_size: many; d_call: .; cdr3_nt: TGCGCCAGCAGCGGAGCCCCGGTCGCCTCCTACGAGCAGTACTTC; cdr3_aa: CASSGAPVASYEQYF
cdr3_length: 14; j_call: TRBJ1-2; v_call: TRBV29-1; clone_size: many; d_call: .; cdr3_nt: TGCAGCGTTCTAGTCGGGACGGTGAACTATGGCTACACCTTC; cdr3_aa: CSVLVGTVNYGYTF
cdr3_length: 15; j_call: TRBJ2-7; v_call: TRBV7-2; clone_size: many; d_call: TRBD2; cdr3_nt: TGTGCCAGCAGCCTAATAGCGGGGGGTATCTACGAGCAGTACTTC; cdr3_aa: CASSLIAGGIYEQYF
cdr3_length: 14; j_call: TRBJ2-5; v_call: TRBV28; clone_size: many; d_call: .; cdr3_nt: TGTGCCAGCAGTCCCAGGGGAAGATGGGAGACCCAGTACTTC; cdr3_aa: CASSPRGRWETQYF
cdr3_length: 15; j_call: TRBJ2-5; v_call: TRBV6-6; clone_size: many; d_call: TRBD1; cdr3_nt: TGTGCCAGCAGTTCAGTGGGACAGCACCAAGAGACCCAGTACTTC; cdr3_aa: CASSSVGQHQETQYF
cdr3_length: 12; j_call: TRBJ2-5; v_call: TRBV6-1; clone_size: many; d_call: TRBD2; cdr3_nt: TGTGCCAGCACCGTAGCGGGAGAGACCCAGTACTTC; cdr3_aa: CASTVAGETQYF
cdr3_length: 14; j_call: TRBJ2-5; v_call: TRBV28; clone_size: many; d_call: .; cdr3_nt: TGTGCCAGCAGTTTAGCGGGGAAGGGGGAGACCCAGTACTTC; cdr3_aa: CASSLAGKGETQYF
cdr3_length: 13; j_call: TRBJ1-1; v_call: TRBV19; clone_size: many; d_call: .; cdr3_nt: TGTGCCAGTAAGGCCACCATGAACACTGAAGCTTTCTTT; cdr3_aa: CASKATMNTEAFF
cdr3_length: 16; j_call: TRBJ1-6; v_call: TRBV7-8; clone_size: many; d_call: .; cdr3_nt: TGTGCCAGCAGCACCCCTAGGCAGGGCGGTTGGTCACCCCTCCACTTT; cdr3_aa: CASSTPRQGGWSPLHF
cdr3_length: 12; j_call: TRBJ1-2; v_call: TRBV12-3/TRBV12-4; clone_size: many; d_call: .; cdr3_nt: TGTGCCAGCAGTGAGGGCGACTATGGCTACACCTTC; cdr3_aa: CASSEGDYGYTF
cdr3_length: 12; j_call: TRBJ2-5; v_call: TRBV30; clone_size: few; d_call: .; cdr3_nt: TGTGCCTGGAGTCCGGGAAAAGAGACCCAGTACTTC; cdr3_aa: CAWSPGKETQYF
cdr3_length: 14; j_call: TRBJ2-6; v_call: TRBV12-3/TRBV12-4; clone_size: many; d_call: .; cdr3_nt: TGTGCCAGCAGCATAAGATCTGGGGCCAACGTCCTGACTTTC; cdr3_aa: CASSIRSGANVLTF
cdr3_length: 13; j_call: TRBJ2-7; v_call: TRBV6-1; clone_size: many; d_call: .; cdr3_nt: TGTGCCAGCAGGTCCACTAGTCCCTACGAGCAGTACTTC; cdr3_aa: CASRSTSPYEQYF
cdr3_length: 13; j_call: TRBJ2-7; v_call: TRBV28; clone_size: .; d_call: TRBD1; cdr3_nt: TGTGCCAGCAGATCAGGGGGCGGCTACGAGCAGTACTTC; cdr3_aa: CASRSGGGYEQYF
cdr3_length: 15; j_call: TRBJ2-2; v_call: TRBV5-1; clone_size: many; d_call: TRBD2; cdr3_nt: TGTGCCAGCAGTCTAGCGGGGCTGAACACCGGGGAGCTGTTTTTT; cdr3_aa: CASSLAGLNTGELFF
cdr3_length: 14; j_call: TRBJ2-7; v_call: TRBV2; clone_size: many; d_call: TRBD2; cdr3_nt: TGTGCCAGCAGTGCCGGGACTACCGCCGGGGAGCAGTACTTC; cdr3_aa: CASSAGTTAGEQYF
cdr3_length: 15; j_call: TRBJ2-7; v_call: TRBV10-3; clone_size: few; d_call: .; cdr3_nt: TGTGCCATCAGTGGGGGTCCGGAGGTGACCTACGAGCAGTACTTC; cdr3_aa: CAISGGPEVTYEQYF
cdr3_length: 13; j_call: TRBJ1-1; v_call: TRBV7-8; clone_size: few; d_call: .; cdr3_nt: TGTGCCAGCAACAGCGGTTCATATGCTGAAGCTTTCTTT; cdr3_aa: CASNSGSYAEAFF
cdr3_length: 14; j_call: TRBJ2-5; v_call: TRBV5-6; clone_size: many; d_call: TRBD1; cdr3_nt: TGTGCCAGCAGTTATGGGACAGGGAAAGGGACCCAGTACTTC; cdr3_aa: CASSYGTGKGTQYF
cdr3_length: 13; j_call: TRBJ2-7; v_call: TRBV12-3/TRBV12-4; clone_size: .; d_call: TRBD1; cdr3_nt: TGTGCCAGCAGATGGACAGGACTCTACGAGCAGTACTTC; cdr3_aa: CASRWTGLYEQYF
cdr3_length: 13; j_call: TRBJ1-5; v_call: TRBV29-1; clone_size: many; d_call: .; cdr3_nt: TGCAGCGTCGAAGCGGGGGTCGGGCAGCCCCAGCATTTT; cdr3_aa: CSVEAGVGQPQHF
cdr3_length: 10; j_call: TRBJ2-2; v_call: TRBV20-1; clone_size: many; d_call: .; cdr3_nt: TGCAGTGCTATCTACGGGGAGCTGTTTTTT; cdr3_aa: CSAIYGELFF
cdr3_length: 14; j_call: TRBJ2-2; v_call: TRBV19; clone_size: many; d_call: TRBD1; cdr3_nt: TGTGCCAGTATCGGACAGGGTTTGACCGGGGAGCTGTTTTTT; cdr3_aa: CASIGQGLTGELFF
cdr3_length: 16; j_call: TRBJ1-1; v_call: TRBV27; clone_size: many; d_call: TRBD1; cdr3_nt: TGTGCCAGCAGTCTCGGACAGGGGCACTTGAACACTGAAGCTTTCTTT; cdr3_aa: CASSLGQGHLNTEAFF
cdr3_length: 13; j_call: TRBJ2-7; v_call: TRBV11-2; clone_size: many; d_call: .; cdr3_nt: TGTGCCAGCAGCTTAGTACAGTCCTACGAGCAGTACTTC; cdr3_aa: CASSLVQSYEQYF
cdr3_length: 16; j_call: TRBJ2-5; v_call: TRBV7-8; clone_size: many; d_call: TRBD1; cdr3_nt: TGTGCCAGCAGCTTGACCGGGACAGGGGACGGAGAGACCCAGTACTTC; cdr3_aa: CASSLTGTGDGETQYF
cdr3_length: 14; j_call: TRBJ2-5; v_call: TRBV5-1; clone_size: many; d_call: TRBD2; cdr3_nt: TGCGCCAGCACTCTAGCGGGGGGTCAAGAGACCCAGTACTTC; cdr3_aa: CASTLAGGQETQYF